One and the same sample provided the 31 T cell receptor beta chains below, sequenced in a study of response to subunit inactivated influenza vaccine (dated by TCRdb to between 2018 and 2020). Libraries came from RT-PCR. The listed sequencing device is Illumina HiSeq 2500. The public reads were quality trimmed at Q25 with fastp and then assembled into clones with MiXCR by TCRdb, keeping productive beta chains. Every distinct CDR3 protein forms one entry, paired with its most common genes and DNA. Counted in this sample were hundreds of thousands of distinct CDR3 sequences; 21% of them appeared once. The ten biggest clones cover more than 8.5% of the sample. Material: PBMCs from blood, obtained 21 months after vaccination. The receptors come from a man between 50 and 75 years old who received an inactivated influenza vaccine. Donor details come from another sample of the same person, matched by shared clones.

This clonotype came up a few times. The chain recombines TRBV3-1 with TRBJ1-1; no clear D. CDR3 size: 16 residues. The V end was cut by 0 bases, the J end by 6 bases, with 17 bases between. CDR1 and CDR2 from the germline V gene are LGHDT and YNNKEL (reference sequence). The chain's CDR3 is CASSQDNLLRRAEAFF. The CDR3 DNA reads as TGTGCCAGCAGCCAAGATAACCTATTGAGGAGGGCTGAAGCTTTCTTT.

Only a few counts were recorded for this clonotype. V gene TRBV10-3 combines with J gene TRBJ1-2; D gene ambiguous. Germline-derived CDR1 and CDR2 are ENHRY and SYGVKD. The ends were cut back, 3 bases at V and 5 bases at J, with 13 bases in the middle. CDR3 length: 14 residues. The CDR3 loop reads CAISDTVRGYGYTF. The CDR3 nucleotides read TGTGCCATCAGTGACACTGTCCGTGGTTATGGCTACACCTTC.

The genes are TRBV20-1 and TRBJ2-7, with 10 bases identical to TRBD2. This CDR3 has 15 residues. Losses at the gene ends were 0 bases for V and 0 bases for J; bases not matched to a gene: 2. CDR1 is DFQATT and CDR2 is SNEGSKA in the germline V gene (reference sequence). The CDR3, as DNA: TGCAGTGCTAGAGATGGGACTAGCGCCTCCTACGAGCAGTACTTC. The encoded protein is CSARDGTSASYEQYF.

This clonotype was observed a few times. The chain joins TRBV29-1 to TRBJ2-1; TRBD1 agrees at 7 bases. The ends lost 6 bases at V and 5 bases at J; junction bases unmatched: 10. The CDR3 runs 14 residues. Looked up from germline, CDR1 is SQVTM and CDR2 is ANQGSEA. Here the CDR3 reads CSVSTGPADNEQFF. Written as DNA, the CDR3 is TGCAGCGTCTCGACAGGGCCCGCGGACAATGAGCAGTTCTTC.

The CDR3 DNA follows: TGTGCCACCCGAGAGACAGCGGCTCACTCTGGAAACACCATATATTTT. It is translated as CATRETAAHSGNTIYF. The rearrangement links TRBV24-1 to TRBJ1-3; the D gene is possibly TRBD1 (5 bases). The CDR3 has 16 amino acids. The V end was cut by 9 bases, the J end by 0 bases, with 17 bases between. Germline lookup yields CDR1 KGHDR and CDR2 SFDVKD.

This chain links TRBV12-3 or TRBV12-4 with TRBJ2-1; D unresolved. V lost 7 bases and J 9 bases, leaving 13 bases between the germline ends. The CDR3 loop spans 12 amino acids. CDR3 loop: CASTPRGSEQFF. CDR3 bases: TGTGCCAGCACCCCCAGAGGCTCTGAGCAGTTCTTC.

The table lists this clonotype with a few counts. The V gene is TRBV10-1, the J gene TRBJ2-7; 9 bases line up with TRBD1. This CDR3 region has 11 residues. The germline V gene has CDR1 WNHNN and CDR2 SYGVQD (reference sequence). The junction had 5 bases not matched to a gene; V was cut back by 6 bases and J by 11 bases. The CDR3 DNA follows: TGCGCCAGCAGCTTCACAGGGGGCGAGTACTTC. It yields the protein CASSFTGGEYF.

The V call is TRBV3-1, the J call TRBJ2-4; the D gene could be TRBD1 or TRBD2 (5 bases each). Trimming took off 0 bases at V and 13 bases at J, with 10 bases between the two ends. Germline CDR1 is LGHDT and CDR2 is YNNKEL (reference sequence). The CDR3 covers 12 residues. CDR3 bases: TGTGCCAGCAGCCAAGATTCAAGGGACCAGTACTTC. It translates to CASSQDSRDQYF.

This clonotype was found a few times. V and J are TRBV7-9 and TRBJ2-2; D call uncertain. The CDR3 loop spans 15 amino acids. Trimming left V 1 base short and J 0 bases short, with 6 bases between. Per the germline V gene, CDR1 is SEHNR and CDR2 is FQNEAQ (reference sequence). CDR3 residues: CASSLDGSNTGELFF. The CDR3 coding sequence is TGTGCCAGCAGCTTAGACGGCTCGAACACCGGGGAGCTGTTTTTT.

The CDR3 nucleotides are TGTGCCAGCAGACCATCCGGCGTCCAAGAGACCCAGTACTTC. Amino acid sequence: CASRPSGVQETQYF. V is TRBV28 and J is TRBJ2-5; no clear D. V was trimmed by 6 bases and J by 1 base, leaving 12 bases between them. This CDR3 region has 14 residues. The germline V gene has CDR1 MDHEN and CDR2 SYDVKM. Variable domain in full (rest from reference TRBV28 and TRBJ2-5): DVKVTQSSRYLVKRTGEKVFLECVQDMDHENMFWYRQDPGLGLRLIYFSYDVKMKEKGDIPEGYSVSREKKERFSLILESASTNQTSMYLCASRPSGVQETQYFGPGTRLLVL.

This clonotype has just a few counts. V is TRBV20-1 and J is TRBJ1-1; D remains unclear. This CDR3 has 13 amino acids. V was clipped by 3 bases and J by 0 bases, with 8 bases between them. Germline values: CDR1 DFQATT, CDR2 SNEGSKA (reference sequence). Here the CDR3 DNA reads TGCAGTGCTAGGGGAATGGTGAACACTGAAGCTTTCTTT. Translated: CSARGMVNTEAFF.

This clonotype has more than one count but fewer than ten. The CDR3 sequence is CASSVSGRGTYEQYF. The CDR3 bases are TGTGCCAGCAGCGTAAGCGGGAGGGGGACCTACGAGCAGTACTTC. J is TRBJ2-7 and V is TRBV9; 10 nucleotides line up with TRBD2. The V and J ends lost 1 base and 2 bases, in that order; junction bases with no gene match: 3. This CDR3 region has 15 residues. The germline CDR1 and CDR2 sequences are SGDLS and YYNGEE. Full variable domain (rest looked up from reference TRBV9 and TRBJ2-7): DSGVTQTPKHLITATGQRVTLRCSPRSGDLSVYWYQQSLDQGLQFLIQYYNGEERAKGNILERFSAQQFPDLHSELNLSSLELGDSALYFCASSVSGRGTYEQYFGPGTRLTVT.

This chain uses TRBV13 with TRBJ1-1, with D unclear. Per germline, CDR1 PRHDT and CDR2 FYEKMQ (reference sequence). Trimming cost V 0 bases and J 0 bases, with 5 bases left between them. This CDR3 region has 14 residues. CDR3 nucleotides: TGTGCCAGCAGCTTAGGCTATCTGAACACTGAAGCTTTCTTT. Its translation is CASSLGYLNTEAFF.

J is TRBJ2-3 and V is TRBV7-6; D is undetermined. Germline CDR1 SGHVS, CDR2 FNYEAQ. V shed 3 bases and J shed 3 bases, with 4 bases lying between them. This CDR3 comprises 12 residues. Written as DNA, the CDR3 is TGTGCCAGCAGCTTCATTACAGATACGCAGTATTTT. It is translated as CASSFITDTQYF. The full variable domain, in which reference TRBV7-6 and TRBJ2-3 provide the parts outside the CDR3, is GAGVSQSPRYKVTKRGQDVALRCDPISGHVSLYWYRQALGQGPEFLTYFNYEAQQDKSGLPNDRFSAERPEGSISTLTIQRTEQRDSAMYRCASSFITDTQYFGPGTRLTVL.

This clonotype was observed a few times. In DNA form, the CDR3 reads TGTGCCAGCAGCCAGAGCTGGAGCAATCAGCCCCAGCATTTT. This encodes CASSQSWSNQPQHF. The chain couples TRBV7-2 to TRBJ1-5; the D is unclear. The germline V gene encodes CDR1 SGHTA and CDR2 FQGNSA. The CDR3 length is 14 residues. V shed 5 bases and J shed 1 base, with 9 bases lying between them.

The gene calls are TRBV12-5 and TRBJ1-1; D is uncertain. V was shortened by 5 bases and J by 11 bases, with 12 bases between the two germline ends. The germline CDR1 and CDR2 sequences are LGHNT and FRNRAP. The CDR3 length is 11 residues. The CDR3 here is CASGGGSLAFF. CDR3 coding DNA: TGTGCTAGTGGTGGAGGGAGTCTGGCTTTCTTT.

The J gene is TRBJ1-6, the V gene TRBV4-2; D unresolved. This CDR3 is built from 15 residues. Trimming cost V 4 bases and J 9 bases, with 16 bases left between them. Germline CDR1 and CDR2: LGHNA and YNFKEQ. The CDR3 sequence is CASSPVLGAGSPLHF. The CDR3 DNA is TGTGCCAGCAGCCCCGTCCTTGGTGCAGGTTCACCCCTCCACTTT.

The chain links TRBV20-1 to TRBJ2-1; 7 positions match TRBD2. This CDR3 is built from 12 residues. V shed 6 bases, J shed 4 bases, and the junction held 3 bases outside the gene matches. Germline V gene sequence: CDR1 DFQATT, CDR2 SNEGSKA (reference sequence). The CDR3 DNA reads as TGCAGTGCGACGCGGGGGTACAATGAGCAGTTCTTC. It is translated as CSATRGYNEQFF.

The sample holds many counts of this clonotype. The chain couples TRBV4-1 to TRBJ1-2; unclear D gene. There are 15 residues in the CDR3. The germline V gene has CDR1 MGHRA and CDR2 YSYEKL. Trimming pared 0 bases from V and 4 bases from J, leaving 12 bases between. For the CDR3, the DNA is TGCGCCAGCAGCCAAGAGCCGGACTGGTCCTATGGCTACACCTTC. It encodes CASSQEPDWSYGYTF.

This chain links TRBV20-1 with TRBJ2-5, with 8 bases fitting TRBD2. The germline gives CDR1 DFQATT, CDR2 SNEGSKA (reference sequence). This CDR3 is 15 amino acids long. The CDR3 bases are TGCAGCGCTCTCCACGGACTAGCAGTCCAAGAGACCCAGTACTTC. Amino acid sequence: CSALHGLAVQETQYF.

This chain connects TRBV5-4 to TRBJ2-7; 7 nucleotides agree with TRBD2. CDR1 is SGHNT, CDR2 YYREEE, per germline (reference sequence). J lost 6 bases, V lost 0 bases, and 6 bases had no gene match. The CDR3 is 14 residues long. CDR3 sequence (DNA): TGTGCCAGCAGCTTGGGGGGAGGGAAGGCCGAGCAGTACTTC. Amino acid sequence: CASSLGGGKAEQYF.

CDR3 loop: CASSSTSGRGRAEQFF. CDR3 nucleotides: TGTGCCAGCAGCTCTACTAGCGGGAGAGGAAGGGCTGAGCAGTTCTTC. The J gene is TRBJ2-1, the V gene TRBV11-2; 11 bases are a match to TRBD2. J was trimmed by 9 bases and V by 4 bases; bases with no gene match: 11. Germline CDR1 reads SGHAT; CDR2 reads FQNNGV. The CDR3 is made up of 16 amino acids.

The table lists this clonotype with a few counts. The chain's CDR3 is CAAREGPKNIQYF. The CDR3 DNA reads TGTGCCGCACGGGAGGGGCCCAAAAACATTCAGTACTTC. This sequence joins TRBV6-2 or TRBV6-3 and TRBJ2-4; 8 bases map to TRBD2. The CDR3 has 13 residues. The germline V gene has CDR1 MNHEY and CDR2 SVGEGT. V lost 11 bases and J lost 2; bases outside the gene matches: 5.

The genes are TRBV3-1 and TRBJ1-3; D is ambiguous. The CDR3 covers 14 residues. Germline CDR1 LGHDT, CDR2 YNNKEL (reference sequence). Trimming shortened V by 3 bases and J by 5 bases, and 11 bases separated the two germline ends. CDR3 bases: TGTGCCAGCAGCCATCTGGCAGAAAGAAACACCATATATTTT. This encodes CASSHLAERNTIYF. The whole variable domain, filled in from reference TRBV3-1 and TRBJ1-3, reads DTAVSQTPKYLVTQMGNDKSIKCEQNLGHDTMYWYKQDSKKFLKIMFSYNNKELIINETVPNRFSPKSPDKAHLNLHINSLELGDSAVYFCASSHLAERNTIYFGEGSWLTVV.

J is TRBJ2-1 and V is TRBV20-1, with D possibly TRBD2 on 6 matching bases. Trimming pared 5 bases from V and 3 bases from J, leaving 14 bases between. CDR1 is DFQATT, CDR2 SNEGSKA, per germline (reference sequence). CDR3 length: 14 residues. The CDR3, as DNA: TGCAGTGCTGCTTGGACTACCAACTACAATGAGCAGTTCTTC. Translated, it gives CSAAWTTNYNEQFF.

The genes are TRBV4-3 and TRBJ2-3; 10 bases are shared with TRBD2. CDR1 LGHNA and CDR2 YSLEER come from the germline V gene. V was pared by 0 bases and J by 4 bases, with 4 bases of the junction left unmatched. The CDR3 runs to 16 residues. The CDR3 is CASSQDGLAGADTQYF. Here the CDR3 DNA reads TGCGCCAGCAGCCAAGATGGTCTAGCGGGAGCAGATACGCAGTATTTT.

The chain links TRBV28 to TRBJ2-1, with a weak D call TRBD1 (6 bases). The CDR3 contains 17 residues. Germline loops: CDR1 MDHEN, CDR2 SYDVKM. The V end was cut by 4 bases, the J end by 1 base, with 17 bases between. Here the CDR3 reads CASSSRGQSNSYNEQFF. The DNA of the CDR3 is TGTGCCAGCAGTTCTCGAGGACAGTCCAATTCCTACAATGAGCAGTTCTTC.

Ten or more counts support this clonotype. The chain couples TRBV7-9 to TRBJ1-1; no clear D gene. V was clipped by 3 bases and J by 0 bases, with 8 bases between them. The CDR3 runs 14 residues. Germline assignment: CDR1 SEHNR and CDR2 FQNEAQ (reference sequence). This chain's CDR3 is CASSFRGMNTEAFF. CDR3 nucleotide sequence: TGTGCCAGCAGCTTTCGGGGAATGAACACTGAAGCTTTCTTT.

Comment on this clonotype: Germline and junction disagree at one end, which may indicate a read error. The chain is built from TRBV27 and TRBJ2-5, with a tentative D call TRBD2 (5 bases). Germline CDR1 reads MNHEY; CDR2 reads SMNVEV (reference sequence). This CDR3 comprises 15 residues. CDR3 sequence reads: CANSFQRSGRETQYF. The DNA for the CDR3 is TGTGCCAACAGTTTTCAGCGGTCTGGCCGGGAGACCCAGTACTTC.

This clonotype turned up a few times. The chain carries TRBV28 and TRBJ2-7; 10 nucleotides align to TRBD2. From germline, CDR1 is MDHEN and CDR2 SYDVKM. CDR3 size: 15 residues. With 6 bases clipped from V and 3 bases from J, the junction kept 8 bases outside the gene matches. In DNA, the CDR3 is TGTGCCAGCAGCCCCGAGCTAGCGGGAGTCTACGAGCAGTACTTC. Protein product: CASSPELAGVYEQYF.

This clonotype was seen only a few times. J is TRBJ2-3 and V is TRBV6-5; D unclear. V was pared by 4 bases and J by 6 bases, with 17 bases between. CDR1 is MNHEY and CDR2 is SVGAGI in the germline V gene. The CDR3 has 15 amino acids. CDR3 residues: CASSLGINRGDTQYF. CDR3 coding DNA: TGTGCCAGCAGTTTGGGAATCAATCGTGGGGATACGCAGTATTTT.